This TCR beta chain was documented in a study of blood T cell repertoires in COVID-19. About the study: Samples representing acute and convalescent COVID-19 were sourced from the United States, Italy and Spain. Sources were T cells, B-cell-depleted T cells, or PBMCs; the material itself was cDNA or gDNA.

Original processing methods: Amplification from reference gene primers served as the basis for estimated nucleated cell counts. The repertoire was sequenced with immunoSEQ multiplex PCR; TCRdb's copy has only in-frame clones and lacks some. That table supplies the V and J calls and clone size; D and trimming were determined from the DNA. The top ten clones hold approximately 0.5% of a sample with roughly 160,000 clones, roughly nine tenths of them seen once. V dropped 6 bases and J dropped 3 bases, with 20 bases sitting between them. Germline CDR1 LNHDA, CDR2 SQIVND (reference sequence). This CDR3 contains 16 residues. In this sample, this clone turned up once.

The sequenced sample consisted of peripheral blood. This clonotype was sampled from a man over 45 with acute or convalescent COVID-19. This rearrangement joins TRBV19 to TRBJ2-5; D is possibly TRBD1 (6 bases). For the CDR3, the DNA is TGTGCCAGTAGCCACTCAACGACAGGCAAAGAAGAGACCCAGTACTTC. Translation: CASSHSTTGKEETQYF.